The rows below give T cell receptor beta chains drawn from one sample of a study of vaccination and CD4 T cells after COVID-19. MiXCR was run by TCRdb on the PCR reads, yielding one entry per CDR3 protein. Of 10,000 to 15,000 distinct CDR3 sequences in the sample, 50% were seen once. The antigens for these receptors are not known. The sample consisted of CD4+ T cells from blood, cultured in vitro. The source of these receptors is a human donor who had recovered from COVID-19. CDR3s include the opening cysteine and the closing phenylalanine or tryptophan. D genes are given only for firm matches. Not all rows give a size; the values are once, few, many and, for expanded clones, a class.

>-|TRBV9|TRBD2|TRBJ2-5
CASSVGGGLQETQYF
TGTGCCAGCAGCGTAGGGGGGGGACTCCAAGAGACCCAGTACTTC
>few|TRBV6-1|-|TRBJ1-1
CASSPFGRGETEAFF
TGTGCCAGCAGTCCTTTCGGACGGGGGGAGACTGAAGCTTTCTTT
>-|TRBV14|-|TRBJ1-2
CASSHRESNYGYTF
TGTGCCAGCAGCCATCGTGAGTCTAACTATGGCTACACCTTC
>-|TRBV10-3|TRBD1|TRBJ1-1
CAISERQGNTEAFF
TGTGCCATCAGTGAGAGACAGGGGAACACTGAAGCTTTCTTT
>-|TRBV6-2/TRBV6-3|-|TRBJ2-3
CASTSSDTQYF
TGTGCCAGCACTAGCTCAGATACGCAGTATTTT
>-|TRBV5-1|-|TRBJ1-6
CASSLEGGRSPLHF
TGCGCCAGCAGCTTGGAGGGGGGTAGGTCACCCCTCCACTTT
>-|TRBV24-1|-|TRBJ1-3
CATGNTIYF
TGTGCCACCGGAAACACCATATATTTT
>-|TRBV7-2|-|TRBJ2-3
CASSLISQTDTQYF
TGTGCCAGCAGCCTAATATCCCAAACAGATACGCAGTATTTT
>-|TRBV19|TRBD1|TRBJ1-2
CASSTGTGTVNYGYTF
TGTGCCAGTAGTACAGGGACAGGAACCGTTAACTATGGCTACACCTTC
>-|TRBV11-3|TRBD1|TRBJ2-7
CASSLGQGTYEQYF
TGTGCCAGCAGCTTAGGACAGGGGACCTACGAGCAGTACTTC
>-|TRBV6-1|-|TRBJ2-2
CASSPITKYTGELFF
TGTGCCAGCAGTCCCATAACTAAGTACACCGGGGAGCTGTTTTTT
>-|TRBV30|-|TRBJ1-3
CAWSVETRQATIYF
TGTGCCTGGAGTGTCGAAACCCGACAGGCAACCATATATTTT
>-|TRBV12-3/TRBV12-4|-|TRBJ1-2
CASSSRRGSYGYTF
TGTGCCAGCAGCTCCCGAAGGGGGTCATATGGCTACACCTTC
>-|TRBV20-1|TRBD1|TRBJ2-3
CSARDPRGKADTQYF
TGCAGTGCTAGAGATCCCAGGGGGAAGGCAGATACGCAGTATTTT
>-|TRBV30|-|TRBJ1-6
CAWSDRRGYNSPLHF
TGTGCCTGGTCCGATCGTAGGGGCTATAATTCACCCCTCCACTTT
>-|TRBV30|-|TRBJ2-2
CAWRYQGRGELFF
TGTGCCTGGCGTTATCAGGGCAGGGGGGAGCTGTTTTTT
>-|TRBV4-2|TRBD2|TRBJ2-1
CASSQEGLAGGINEQFF
TGTGCCAGCAGCCAAGAGGGCTTGGCGGGGGGGATCAATGAGCAGTTCTTC
>-|TRBV18|-|TRBJ2-5
CASSLGQNQETQYF
TGTGCCAGCTCATTGGGACAAAACCAAGAGACCCAGTACTTC
>-|TRBV15|-|TRBJ2-1
CATSRDSQGTYNEQFF
TGTGCCACCAGCAGAGATTCTCAGGGAACCTACAATGAGCAGTTCTTC
>few|TRBV12-3/TRBV12-4|TRBD2|TRBJ2-2
CASSLSGGEIGGGELFF
TGTGCCAGCAGTTTGAGCGGGGGAGAAATAGGTGGCGGGGAGCTGTTTTTT
>-|TRBV20-1|-|TRBJ2-3
CSATSPSRASTDTQYF
TGCAGTGCTACCTCCCCTAGCAGAGCTAGCACAGATACGCAGTATTTT
>-|TRBV7-2|-|TRBJ1-2
CASSLGRGGYTF
TGTGCCAGCAGCTTAGGACGGGGCGGCTACACCTTC
>-|TRBV20-1|-|TRBJ1-1
CSASPTAGWTEAFF
TGCAGTGCTAGCCCGACAGCGGGGTGGACTGAAGCTTTCTTT
>-|TRBV11-3|TRBD1|TRBJ2-1
CASTSLRDRGGNEQFF
TGTGCCAGCACCTCGCTCCGGGACAGGGGGGGAAATGAGCAGTTCTTC
>-|TRBV19|-|TRBJ1-1
CASSIKRAFF
TGTGCCAGTAGTATAAAAAGGGCTTTCTTT
>-|TRBV19|TRBD1|TRBJ1-2
CASSRAPTGNYGYTF
TGTGCCAGTAGTAGGGCCCCGACAGGGAACTATGGCTACACCTTC
>-|TRBV19|-|TRBJ1-3
CASSIRGLRNTIYF
TGTGCCAGTAGTATCCGGGGGTTGAGAAACACCATATATTTT
>few|TRBV7-2|-|TRBJ1-6
CASSWKDRPHGNSPLHF
TGTGCCAGCAGCTGGAAGGACAGACCTCATGGCAATTCACCCCTCCACTTT
>-|TRBV12-3/TRBV12-4|-|TRBJ2-3
CASSIAGPLEGTQYF
TGTGCCAGCAGTATTGCGGGCCCCCTTGAGGGCACGCAGTATTTT
>-|TRBV12-3/TRBV12-4|TRBD2|TRBJ2-3
CASSLALAGGTDTQYF
TGTGCCAGCAGTTTAGCGCTAGCGGGGGGCACAGATACGCAGTATTTT
>-|TRBV12-3/TRBV12-4|TRBD1|TRBJ2-1
CASTSSTGSEQFF
TGTGCCAGCACCTCCTCGACAGGGTCCGAGCAGTTCTTC
>-|TRBV5-1|-|TRBJ1-1
CASSFSGYKGTEAFF
TGCGCCAGCAGCTTCTCGGGATACAAAGGCACTGAAGCTTTCTTT
>few|TRBV27|-|TRBJ1-3
CASTLRPLSGNTIYF
TGTGCCAGCACCTTACGACCCCTCTCTGGAAACACCATATATTTT
>-|TRBV20-1|TRBD1|TRBJ1-5
CSAGQGVNQPQHF
TGCAGTGCCGGACAGGGGGTGAATCAGCCCCAGCATTTT
>-|TRBV11-3|-|TRBJ2-3
CASSYRTATDTQYF
TGTGCCAGCAGCTATAGGACAGCCACAGATACGCAGTATTTT
>-|TRBV6-1|-|TRBJ1-5
CASSEALPYQPQHF
TGTGCCAGCAGTGAAGCGCTTCCTTATCAGCCCCAGCATTTT
>few|TRBV18|-|TRBJ1-2
CASSPGGPRGGYTF
TGTGCCAGCTCACCCGGGGGACCCAGGGGTGGCTACACCTTC
>-|TRBV19|TRBD1|TRBJ1-2
CASRDSPNYGYTF
TGTGCCAGCCGGGACAGCCCCAACTATGGCTACACCTTC
>-|TRBV6-2/TRBV6-3|-|TRBJ2-5
CASSYFGQETQYF
TGTGCCAGCAGTTACTTTGGACAAGAGACCCAGTACTTC
>-|TRBV6-1|-|TRBJ1-3
CASSESWGYTIYF
TGTGCCAGCAGTGAAAGTTGGGGCTACACCATATATTTT
>-|TRBV6-1|TRBD1|TRBJ1-1
CATQPGTATMNTEAFF
TGTGCCACGCAACCCGGGACAGCAACCATGAACACTGAAGCTTTCTTT
>few|TRBV7-9|-|TRBJ1-1
CASSRLGPLNTEAFF
TGTGCCAGCAGCCGATTGGGACCGCTGAACACTGAAGCTTTCTTT
>few|TRBV25-1|TRBD1|TRBJ1-4
CASSFSGTGDEKLFF
TGTGCCAGCAGTTTCTCCGGGACAGGGGACGAAAAACTGTTTTTT
>-|TRBV19|TRBD1|TRBJ1-2
CATTGAYGYTF
TGTGCCACCACAGGGGCTTATGGCTACACCTTC
>-|TRBV29-1|-|TRBJ2-1
CSVVGTSSYNEQFF
TGCAGCGTTGTGGGGACATCCTCCTACAATGAGCAGTTCTTC
>-|TRBV12-3/TRBV12-4|TRBD2|TRBJ2-5
CASSFGGGKWETQYF
TGTGCCAGCAGTTTCGGGGGGGGAAAATGGGAGACCCAGTACTTC
>once|TRBV4-3|-|TRBJ1-1
CASSPLSGDTEAFF
TGCGCCAGCAGCCCACTTTCAGGGGACACTGAAGCTTTCTTT
>few|TRBV7-2|-|TRBJ1-2
CASSLAPGMGYGYTF
TGTGCCAGCAGCTTAGCTCCAGGGATGGGCTATGGCTACACCTTC
>-|TRBV27|TRBD2|TRBJ2-2
CATGLAAPNTGELFF
TGTGCCACTGGACTAGCGGCCCCGAACACCGGGGAGCTGTTTTTT
>-|TRBV5-5|-|TRBJ1-2
CASSSLGQAYGYTF
TGTGCCAGCAGCTCTCTGGGACAAGCCTATGGCTACACCTTC
>-|TRBV6-1|-|TRBJ1-2
CASTPTVSYGYTF
TGTGCCAGCACCCCGACTGTCTCTTATGGCTACACCTTC